The source of this T cell receptor (beta chain) is a study of T-cell reconstitution after alpha-beta-depleted transplantation in children. This clonotype has just a few counts. Its matching antigen is unknown. The ends were cut back, 5 bases at V and 9 bases at J, with 14 bases in the middle. The CDR3 covers 13 residues. Unique molecular identifiers featured in how the TCRbeta library was prepared. TCRdb called the PCR reads again in MiXCR, with one record for every CDR3 protein. This table has a few hundred thousand distinct CDR3 sequences, 20% to 30% appearing once. Study-level findings and limits: Reportedly, alpha-beta T cells present about two months post-transplant originated from several hundred expanded clones of graft origin. Elevated TCRbeta diversity at day 60 was traced, in some patients, to surviving recipient T cells and thymic progenitors. T cells produced anew were the main source of T-cell counts and diversity one year after transplant.

Here the sequenced sample was PBMCs, taken before TCRalphabeta/CD19-depleted stem cell transplant. The sequence derives from a girl aged 2 to 10 with Fanconi anemia, due to receive a stem cell transplant. This chain connects TRBV12-3 or TRBV12-4 to TRBJ2-1; D possibly matches TRBD1 or TRBD2 (6 bases each). The CDR3, as DNA: TGTGCCAGCAGTATCCCGGGGGCTGGTGAGCAGTTCTTC. It is translated as CASSIPGAGEQFF.